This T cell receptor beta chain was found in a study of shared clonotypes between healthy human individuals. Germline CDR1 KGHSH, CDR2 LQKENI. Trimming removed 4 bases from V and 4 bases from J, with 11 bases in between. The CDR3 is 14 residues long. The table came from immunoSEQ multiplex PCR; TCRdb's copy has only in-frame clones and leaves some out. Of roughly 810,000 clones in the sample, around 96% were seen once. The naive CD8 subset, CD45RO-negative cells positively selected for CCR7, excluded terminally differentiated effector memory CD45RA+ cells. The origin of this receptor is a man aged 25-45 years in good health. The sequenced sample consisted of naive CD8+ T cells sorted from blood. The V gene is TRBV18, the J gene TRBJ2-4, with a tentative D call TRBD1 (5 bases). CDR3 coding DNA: TGTGCCAGCTCACAAAGAGACAGAAAAAACATTCAGTACTTC. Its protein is CASSQRDRKNIQYF.